Listed here is a single TCR beta chain. Germline and junction disagree at one end, which may indicate a read error. The sample comes from a study of glioma-infiltrating T cells after dendritic cell vaccination. Amplification used 60 V beta primers and 13 J beta primers. Method: immunoSEQ multiplex PCR; TCRdb's copy keeps in-frame clones and lacks some. This repertoire shows 85,000 to 100,000 clones, approximately 80% found once; its top ten account for about 5.5%. The CDR3 is 20 residues long. The germline gives CDR1 SSHAT, CDR2 FNYEAQ (reference sequence). As for time point: after dendritic cell vaccination, including at tumor progression/relapse.

This sequence joins TRBV7-7 and TRBJ2-1, with TRBD2 matching over 15 bases. This clonotype originated in a human donor with glioblastoma. Sequenced here: blood, sampled after dendritic cell vaccination. DNA for the CDR3: TGTGCTAGCAGCCCAACACGTCCGGGACTAGCGGGGGGCGCCTACAATGAGCAGTTCTTC. Translating gives CASSPTRPGLAGGAYNEQFF.